The 29 T cell receptor beta chains in this list originate from one sample, sequenced in a study of blood T cell repertoires in COVID-19. Here immunoSEQ multiplex PCR was the method, and the copy in TCRdb shows in-frame clones only, minus some. The sample shows 300,000 to 400,000 clones, approximately 85% of them seen only once. The sample comprised peripheral blood. The receptors were gathered from a human donor in a cohort sampled during active COVID-19.

The chain employs TRBV4-1 and TRBJ1-5; possibly TRBD1 for D (5 bases). The germline V gene encodes CDR1 MGHRA and CDR2 YSYEKL. Trimming removed 0 bases from V and 1 base from J, with 13 bases in between. The CDR3 totals 17 residues. CDR3 region: CASSQDRGGASNQPQHF. CDR3 sequence (DNA): TGCGCCAGCAGCCAAGATCGCGGAGGGGCGAGCAATCAGCCCCAGCATTTT.

This chain connects TRBV12-3 or TRBV12-4 to TRBJ1-1, with TRBD1 matching 7 bases. The junction had 2 bases not matched to a gene; V was cut back by 5 bases and J by 2 bases. The CDR3 spans 13 residues. The CDR3 sequence: CASSNRGNTEAFF. The DNA of the CDR3 is TGTGCCAGCAGTAACAGGGGTAACACTGAAGCTTTCTTT.

The CDR3 is CASSLVISSYEQYF. Written as DNA, the CDR3 is TGTGCCAGCAGCTTAGTTATTAGCTCCTACGAGCAGTACTTC. The chain joins TRBV7-9 to TRBJ2-7; no clear D gene. V lost 1 base, J lost 0 bases, and 7 bases lay in between. The CDR3 sequence is 14 residues long. Germline V gene data show CDR1 as SEHNR and CDR2 as FQNEAQ (reference sequence).

With regard to this clone: Germline is not matched at one junction end, which may reflect a read error. The CDR3 bases are TGTGCCAGCAGCGCAAACGCGGAGGGCCCTTTTTTGTTC. It is translated as CASSANAEGPFLF. The rearrangement links TRBV7-3 to TRBJ1-2; D is undetermined. Per germline, CDR1 SGHTA and CDR2 FQGTGA. The CDR3 spans 13 residues.

The chain combines TRBV6-5 with TRBJ1-2; maybe TRBD1 (5 bases). The CDR3 sequence is 15 residues long. Germline CDR1 is MNHEY and CDR2 is SVGAGI. Between the trimmed V and J ends, which lost 6 bases and 2 bases, there was a span of 16 bases. The CDR3 protein is CASSERGLFNYGYTF. CDR3 nucleotide sequence: TGTGCCAGCAGCGAGCGGGGACTCTTCAACTATGGCTACACCTTC.

With respect to this clone: This sample also contains other DNA sequences that code for the same CDR3. This chain joins TRBV6-5 and TRBJ1-2; 8 bases fit TRBD1. The CDR3 runs 13 residues. The V segment lost 5 bases and the J segment 5 bases; nucleotides outside the gene matches: 4. CDR1 is MNHEY and CDR2 is SVGAGI in the germline V gene. The CDR3 is CASSRDRGYGYTF. CDR3 nucleotides: TGTGCCAGCAGTCGAGACAGGGGTTATGGCTACACCTTC.

The CDR3 spells CAISERDSLNEQFF. The CDR3 DNA is TGTGCCATCAGTGAGCGGGACAGCCTCAATGAGCAGTTCTTC. The chain recombines TRBV10-3 with TRBJ2-1, with 7 bases identical to TRBD1. Germline trimming cut 2 bases from V and 6 bases from J; bases unmatched to any gene: 4. CDR1 is ENHRY and CDR2 is SYGVKD in the germline V gene. The CDR3 has 14 residues.

This clone has only one observation. The V gene is TRBV10-2, the J gene TRBJ1-1; 7 bases are shared with TRBD1. This CDR3 contains 14 residues. V was clipped by 6 bases and J by 6 bases; unmatched bases: 10. Germline-derived CDR1 and CDR2 are WSHSY and SAAADI. The DNA of the CDR3 is TGCGCCAGCAGGGGGGACAGCCGCTTGGCTGAAGCTTTCTTT. Residues: CASRGDSRLAEAFF.

The J gene is TRBJ2-5, the V gene TRBV30, with TRBD2 matching 7 bases. This CDR3 region has 14 residues. Germline V CDR1 and CDR2: GTSNPN, SVGIG (reference sequence). V lost 4 bases, J lost 5 bases, and 10 bases stayed unmatched. For the CDR3, the DNA is TGTGCCTGGACCCCCGGGACTAACGTCGAGACCCAGTACTTC. It translates to CAWTPGTNVETQYF.

The chain carries TRBV2 and TRBJ1-5; 7 bases align to TRBD1. Germline CDR1 and CDR2: SNHLY and FYNNEI. V lost 8 bases to trimming and J lost 6 bases; unmatched junction nucleotides: 13. The CDR3 has 15 residues. In DNA, the CDR3 is TGTGCCAGCGGGACAGTAGGGGTTAGTATTCAGCCCCAGCATTTT. It is translated as CASGTVGVSIQPQHF.

The rearrangement uses TRBV5-4 and TRBJ2-2, with 7 bases aligning to TRBD2. Losses at the gene ends were 4 bases for V and 6 bases for J; bases not matched to a gene: 12. Germline CDR1 SGHNT, CDR2 YYREEE (reference sequence). This CDR3 is built from 16 residues. CDR3 region: CASSPPSGDRAGELFF. The CDR3 DNA sequence: TGTGCCAGCAGCCCCCCTAGCGGTGATAGAGCCGGGGAGCTGTTTTTT.

The chain couples TRBV5-5 to TRBJ1-3; possible D gene TRBD1, 6 bases. The V end was cut by 3 bases, the J end by 0 bases, with 7 bases between. CDR3 length: 14 amino acids. The germline V gene has CDR1 SGHKS and CDR2 YYEKEE (reference sequence). The CDR3 DNA follows: TGTGCCAGCAGCTCGGGACACTCTGGAAACACCATATATTTT. This sequence encodes CASSSGHSGNTIYF.

The chain links TRBV25-1 to TRBJ1-1; 8 bases fit TRBD1. Trimming at V came to 5 bases and at J to 3 bases, leaving 5 bases not matched to a gene. CDR1 is MGHDK, CDR2 SYGVNS, per germline. This CDR3 spans 14 amino acids. The CDR3 region is CASSWTGRDTEAFF. In DNA form, the CDR3 reads TGTGCCAGCAGTTGGACAGGGAGGGACACTGAAGCTTTCTTT.

The rearrangement links TRBV5-5 to TRBJ1-2; TRBD1 might be the D (6 bases). CDR1 is SGHKS and CDR2 is YYEKEE in the germline V gene (reference sequence). The ends were cut back, 3 bases at V and 4 bases at J, with 10 bases in the middle. The CDR3 length is 13 residues. The CDR3 reads CASSSGQFYGYTF. DNA of the CDR3: TGTGCCAGCAGCTCCGGACAGTTCTATGGCTACACCTTC.

The CDR3 DNA reads as TGTGCCACCAGTGATCGAGTCGGGGGGCCTTGGACAGATACGCAGTATTTT. Its protein product is CATSDRVGGPWTDTQYF. The J gene is TRBJ2-3, the V gene TRBV24-1, with TRBD2 as a possible D gene (7 bases). This CDR3 is built from 17 residues. Looked up from germline, CDR1 is KGHDR and CDR2 is SFDVKD. V was pared by 3 bases and J by 3 bases, with 18 bases between.

This clone was counted only a few times. V and J are TRBV2 and TRBJ1-1, with 7 positions matching TRBD1. V lost 8 bases to trimming and J lost 3 bases; unmatched junction nucleotides: 18. The germline gives CDR1 SNHLY, CDR2 FYNNEI. This CDR3 region has 17 residues. The CDR3 coding sequence is TGTGCCAGCCCCGAGGGGGCAGGCTTCGAATGGTACACTGAAGCTTTCTTT. It specifies CASPEGAGFEWYTEAFF.

This clone turned up a few times. This chain uses TRBV7-9 with TRBJ1-1, with no clear D. Germline CDR1 reads SEHNR; CDR2 reads FQNEAQ (reference sequence). With 3 bases removed from V and 0 bases from J, the gap between germline ends came to 17 bases. This CDR3 contains 17 residues. The CDR3 here is CASSLGLPGSMNTEAFF. As DNA, the CDR3 is TGTGCCAGCAGCTTGGGTCTCCCCGGGAGTATGAACACTGAAGCTTTCTTT.

This clone appeared a single time. The chain couples TRBV9 to TRBJ1-1, with D perhaps TRBD1 (6 bases). CDR1 and CDR2 from the germline V gene are SGDLS and YYNGEE. V gave up 3 bases and J gave up 8 bases, with 11 bases separating them. CDR3 size: 12 residues. CDR3 amino acids: CASSARGGEAFF. The CDR3 region has the DNA TGTGCCAGCAGCGCGAGGGGGGGAGAAGCTTTCTTT.

The V gene is TRBV11-2, the J gene TRBJ2-3; D is unclear. Per germline, CDR1 SGHAT and CDR2 FQNNGV. V was cut by 2 bases and J by 6 bases, with 3 bases left in between. The CDR3 spans 11 residues. CDR3 loop: CASSLLDTQYF. DNA of the CDR3: TGTGCCAGCAGCTTACTGGATACGCAGTATTTT.

V usage is TRBV6-5 and J usage is TRBJ2-7, with D unclear. Trimming took 7 bases from V and 4 from J, leaving 8 bases between them. CDR3 length equals 11 residues. Germline CDR1 reads MNHEY; CDR2 reads SVGAGI. CDR3 DNA sequence: TGTGCCAGCACCCCTTTGTACGAGCAGTACTTC. Amino acids: CASTPLYEQYF.

This rearrangement joins TRBV7-9 to TRBJ1-4, with 8 bases aligning to TRBD1. The trim removed 1 base at V and 8 bases at J, leaving 6 bases unmatched. CDR1 and CDR2 (germline): SEHNR, FQNEAQ (reference sequence). The CDR3 is 15 residues long. The CDR3 region is CASSLGDRGSEKLFF. In nucleotides, the CDR3 is TGTGCCAGCAGCTTAGGAGACAGGGGAAGCGAAAAACTGTTTTTT.

The chain recombines TRBV30 with TRBJ1-1; D gene uncertain. Germline-derived CDR1 and CDR2 are GTSNPN and SVGIG (reference sequence). CDR3 length: 13 amino acids. Trimming cost V 0 bases and J 0 bases, with 5 bases left between them. For the CDR3, the DNA is TGTGCCTGGAGTGTACACATGAACACTGAAGCTTTCTTT. This sequence encodes CAWSVHMNTEAFF.

The chain is built from TRBV7-2 and TRBJ2-1, with 12 bases matching TRBD2. The CDR3 is 17 residues long. The germline CDR1 and CDR2 sequences are SGHTA and FQGNSA. V trimming: 1 base; J trimming: 8 bases; junction bases outside the gene matches: 9. CDR3 sequence reads: CASSLVGPSGGAYEQFF. The CDR3 DNA follows: TGTGCCAGCAGCTTAGTGGGGCCTAGCGGGGGGGCCTATGAGCAGTTCTTC. The full variable domain, in which reference TRBV7-2 and TRBJ2-1 provide the parts outside the CDR3, is GAGVSQSPSNKVTEKGKDVELRCDPISGHTALYWYRQSLGQGLEFLIYFQGNSAPDKSGLPSDRFSAERTGGSVSTLTIQRTQQEDSAVYLCASSLVGPSGGAYEQFFGPGTRLTVL.

This chain joins TRBV3-1 (or the pseudogene TRBV3-2) and TRBJ2-5, with TRBD2 identical over 8 bases. Germline V gene sequence: CDR1 LGHDT, CDR2 YNNKEL (reference sequence). The CDR3 runs to 14 residues. V shed 6 bases and J 1 base; nucleotides not matched to a gene: 4. CDR3 sequence (DNA): TGTGCCAGCAGGCACAGCGGGGGCCAAGAGACCCAGTACTTC. This codes for CASRHSGGQETQYF.

The CDR3 loop reads CASSLGTGTGELFF. The CDR3 nucleotides read TGTGCCAGCAGCTTGGGAACAGGGACCGGGGAGCTGTTTTTT. The genes are TRBV5-6 and TRBJ2-2, with D maybe TRBD1 (6 bases). This CDR3 is 14 amino acids long. Trimming shortened V by 0 bases and J by 5 bases, and 8 bases separated the two germline ends. CDR1 is SGHDT, CDR2 YYEEEE, per germline.

The genes are TRBV9 and TRBJ2-3; 7 nucleotides agree with TRBD2. CDR1 SGDLS and CDR2 YYNGEE come from the germline V gene. The CDR3 runs to 16 residues. V lost 0 bases, J lost 1 base, and 5 bases stayed unmatched. The CDR3 nucleotides read TGTGCCAGCAGCGTAGAGGGACGGGGGGGCACAGATACGCAGTATTTT. It specifies CASSVEGRGGTDTQYF.

This clone was detected only a few times. The chain is built from TRBV10-1 and TRBJ2-7; D call uncertain. This CDR3 contains 13 residues. CDR1 and CDR2 from the germline V gene are WNHNN and SYGVQD (reference sequence). V lost 2 bases, J lost 2 bases, and 7 bases lay in between. The CDR3 nucleotides read TGCGCCAGCAGTGAGGTCAGGACCTACGAGCAGTACTTC. Residues: CASSEVRTYEQYF.

The chain is built from TRBV29-1 and TRBJ2-2; possibly TRBD2 for D (5 bases). The CDR3 is 15 residues long. Germline V gene lookup returns CDR1 SQVTM and CDR2 ANQGSEA. Trimming removed 2 bases at V and 4 bases at J, with 14 bases between. CDR3 in DNA: TGCAGCGTTGAATTTGAGGGCCAAATCACCGGGGAGCTGTTTTTT. Residues: CSVEFEGQITGELFF.

This chain uses TRBV14 with TRBJ2-3; 12 bases are a match to TRBD2. The CDR3 runs to 17 residues. CDR1 is SGHDN and CDR2 is FVKESK in the germline V gene. Trimming removed 1 base from V and 4 bases from J; junction bases left unmatched: 6. CDR3 region: CASSQVWTSGESDTQYF. The CDR3 nucleotides read TGTGCCAGCAGCCAAGTCTGGACTAGCGGGGAATCAGATACGCAGTATTTT. Supplemented by reference TRBV14 and TRBJ2-3, the full variable domain reads EAGVTQFPSHSVIEKGQTVTLRCDPISGHDNLYWYRRVMGKEIKFLLHFVKESKQDESGMPNNRFLAERTGGTYSTLKVQPAELEDSGVYFCASSQVWTSGESDTQYFGPGTRLTVL.